The clone carrying this T cell receptor (beta chain) was recorded at least ten times. Unique molecular identifiers tagged individual cDNA molecules. MiXCR was run by TCRdb on the 5' RACE reads, yielding one entry per CDR3 protein. This sample has 50,000 to 80,000 distinct CDR3 sequences, with less than 5.5% found just once. The entry originates in a study of early T cells in non-severe SARS-CoV-2 infection. CDR3 length: 17 residues. Trimming cost V 0 bases and J 3 bases; bases outside gene matches: 11. CDR1 and CDR2 (germline): DFQATT, SNEGSKA (reference sequence). The chain combines TRBV20-1 with TRBJ2-3, with TRBD1 matching over 8 bases. Sequencing was done on a sample of whole blood. This TCR was recovered from an adult who was a healthcare worker with PCR-confirmed SARS-CoV-2 infection or an uninfected control (not recorded which). The CDR3 coding sequence is TGCAGTGCTAGAGACCCCCTAGGACAGGGCGGGACAGATACGCAGTATTTT. Protein: CSARDPLGQGGTDTQYF.